The 24 T cell receptor beta chains below come from one sample, sequenced in a study of T cell repertoires in cytomegalovirus infection. MiXCR was run by TCRdb on the reads, yielding one entry per CDR3 protein. In the table there are some 350,000 distinct CDR3 sequences, 15% to 20% of which are singletons. The sample was PBMCs. The receptors were sampled from a human donor in good health (CMV status not recorded). Some clones in this sample may be carry-over from other donors' samples.

This clonotype was observed at least ten times. The chain recombines TRBV12-3 or TRBV12-4 with TRBJ2-1, with 8 bases fitting TRBD2. The CDR3 loop spans 16 amino acids. V was clipped by 0 bases and J by 8 bases; unmatched bases: 9. This CDR3 reads CASSLARLAGLDEQFF. The CDR3 region has the DNA TGTGCCAGCAGTTTAGCGCGGCTAGCGGGTTTGGATGAGCAGTTCTTC.

The gene calls are TRBV5-1 and TRBJ1-1; 11 bases fit TRBD1. Germline lookup yields CDR1 SGHRS and CDR2 YFSETQ. The CDR3 is made up of 17 amino acids. Losses at the gene ends were 0 bases for V and 0 bases for J; bases not matched to a gene: 4. CDR3: CASSLAGTGGMNTEAFF. The DNA for the CDR3 is TGCGCCAGCAGCTTGGCCGGGACAGGGGGGATGAACACTGAAGCTTTCTTT.

The CDR3 loop is CASSATVTEQFF. CDR3 nucleotide sequence: TGTGCCAGCAGCGCCACAGTGACCGAGCAGTTCTTC. The rearrangement joins TRBV5-6 to TRBJ2-1; D not certain. The germline V gene encodes CDR1 SGHDT and CDR2 YYEEEE. V lost 4 bases and J 10 bases, leaving 12 bases between the germline ends. The length of the CDR3 is 12 residues.

The sample holds many counts of this clonotype. The J gene is TRBJ2-2, the V gene TRBV7-2; a possible D gene is TRBD1 (6 bases). V dropped 8 bases and J dropped 0 bases, with 7 bases sitting between them. This CDR3 is built from 13 residues. Germline lookup yields CDR1 SGHTA and CDR2 FQGNSA. CDR3 region: CASGTPNTGELFF. The CDR3, as DNA: TGTGCCAGCGGGACACCGAACACCGGGGAGCTGTTTTTT.

As DNA, the CDR3 is TGTGCCAGCAGCTTAATCGGAGTAGACCAAGAGACCCAGTACTTC. Translating it yields CASSLIGVDQETQYF. The chain has TRBV11-2 and TRBJ2-5; D is unresolved. Per the germline V gene, CDR1 is SGHAT and CDR2 is FQNNGV. The CDR3 runs to 15 residues. V lost 2 bases, J lost 0 bases, and 10 bases lay in between.

This clonotype was seen at least ten times. The chain employs TRBV4-1 and TRBJ1-1; D uncertain. The V gene lost 1 base and the J gene lost 4 bases, with 10 bases spanning the gap. Germline CDR1 reads MGHRA; CDR2 reads YSYEKL. This CDR3 spans 14 amino acids. CDR3: CASSQALRGTEAFF. CDR3 coding DNA: TGCGCCAGCAGCCAAGCTCTGCGGGGCACTGAAGCTTTCTTT.

The table lists this clonotype with many counts. The genes are TRBV7-2 and TRBJ2-3; D perhaps matches TRBD2 (7 bases). Trimming pared 8 bases from V and 8 bases from J, leaving 14 bases between. The V gene's germline CDR1 is SGHTA and CDR2 FQGNSA. The CDR3 runs 12 residues. CDR3: CASAEGEGTQYF. The CDR3 bases are TGTGCCAGCGCCGAGGGGGAGGGTACGCAGTATTTT.

The rearrangement links TRBV11-1 to TRBJ2-7; possible D gene TRBD2, 6 bases. The CDR3 spans 15 residues. Trimming removed 5 bases from V and 0 bases from J, with 14 bases in between. The germline V gene has CDR1 SGHAT and CDR2 FQDESV (reference sequence). CDR3 loop: CASSGGTGSSYEQYF. Written as DNA, the CDR3 is TGTGCCAGCAGCGGCGGGACTGGGAGCTCCTACGAGCAGTACTTC. Full variable domain (remainder filled in from reference TRBV11-1 and TRBJ2-7): EAEVAQSPRYKITEKSQAVAFWCDPISGHATLYWYRQILGQGPELLVQFQDESVVDDSQLPKDRFSAERLKGVDSTLKIQPAELGDSAMYLCASSGGTGSSYEQYFGPGTRLTVT.

This clonotype was counted a few times. The V gene is TRBV7-2, the J gene TRBJ1-2, with 7 bases identical to TRBD1. With 5 bases clipped from V and 3 bases from J, the junction kept 9 bases outside the gene matches. The CDR3 totals 15 residues. Germline values: CDR1 SGHTA, CDR2 FQGNSA. For the CDR3, the DNA is TGTGCCAGCAGCCCCGCGACAGGGTGGGACTATGGCTACACCTTC. The encoded protein is CASSPATGWDYGYTF.

This rearrangement joins TRBV7-2 to TRBJ2-1, with D uncertain. The CDR3 is 15 amino acids. Per germline, CDR1 SGHTA and CDR2 FQGNSA. Trimming removed 4 bases from V and 8 bases from J, with 18 bases in between. For the CDR3, the DNA is TGTGCCAGCAGCTATAACCGGGCCGGCGTTGATGAGCAGTTCTTC. Protein product: CASSYNRAGVDEQFF. Using reference TRBV7-2 and TRBJ2-1 for the parts outside the CDR3, the full variable domain is GAGVSQSPSNKVTEKGKDVELRCDPISGHTALYWYRQSLGQGLEFLIYFQGNSAPDKSGLPSDRFSAERTGGSVSTLTIQRTQQEDSAVYLCASSYNRAGVDEQFFGPGTRLTVL.

This chain connects TRBV14 to TRBJ1-1, with 7 bases aligning to TRBD1. The CDR3 spans 15 residues. V lost 7 bases to trimming and J lost 3 bases; unmatched junction nucleotides: 11. Germline-derived CDR1 and CDR2 are SGHDN and FVKESK. CDR3 DNA sequence: TGTGCCAGCACCCGAAACAGGGGAGAGGACACTGAAGCTTTCTTT. Residues: CASTRNRGEDTEAFF.

This clonotype appeared a single time. The gene calls are TRBV12-3 or TRBV12-4 and TRBJ1-6; TRBD1 agrees at 8 bases. This CDR3 contains 16 residues. V lost 5 bases, J lost 4 bases, and 7 bases stayed unmatched. The chain's CDR3 is CASSVWTGSYNSPLHF. The CDR3 coding sequence is TGTGCCAGCAGTGTATGGACAGGGAGTTATAATTCACCCCTCCACTTT.

The chain couples TRBV7-4 to TRBJ1-2, with 10 nucleotides matching TRBD1. The CDR3 runs 17 residues. The ends lost 5 bases at V and 6 bases at J; junction bases unmatched: 15. Germline assignment: CDR1 SGHVT and CDR2 SQSDAQ. The CDR3 DNA is TGTGCCAGCAGCCCGCAATTCCCTACCGGGACAGGGGATGGCTACACCTTC. It translates to CASSPQFPTGTGDGYTF.

The table lists this clonotype with many counts. This sequence joins TRBV4-1 and TRBJ2-1, with 8 bases that match TRBD1. Trimming cost V 5 bases and J 5 bases; bases outside gene matches: 5. The CDR3 spans 14 residues. The germline V gene has CDR1 MGHRA and CDR2 YSYEKL. The CDR3 DNA is TGCGCCAGCAGCACCCGGGACAGGAACAATGAGCAGTTCTTC. Its translation: CASSTRDRNNEQFF.

This clonotype was found many times. The chain couples TRBV12-3 or TRBV12-4 to TRBJ2-7; 11 nucleotides agree with TRBD2. The CDR3 has 15 residues. Trimming took 5 bases from V and 5 from J; bases not matched to a gene: 8. The CDR3 bases are TGTGCCAGCAGTCTACATACTAGCGGGAGAAACGAGCAGTACTTC. This gives the protein CASSLHTSGRNEQYF.

This clonotype was detected many times. The gene calls are TRBV12-3 or TRBV12-4 and TRBJ1-2; TRBD1 matches at 7 bases. This CDR3 is 13 amino acids long. The ends lost 0 bases at V and 7 bases at J; junction bases unmatched: 2. This CDR3 is CASSLAGGFGYTF. DNA of the CDR3: TGTGCCAGCAGTTTAGCAGGGGGCTTTGGCTACACCTTC.

This clonotype has a handful of counts. This sequence joins TRBV20-1 and TRBJ1-6; maybe TRBD1 (5 bases). Deletions cut 3 bases from V and 5 bases from J, with 17 bases between. This CDR3 contains 16 residues. CDR1 is DFQATT, CDR2 SNEGSKA, per germline (reference sequence). This CDR3 is CSARRAGAWNNSPLHF. The CDR3 nucleotides are TGCAGTGCTAGGCGGGCCGGGGCTTGGAATAATTCACCCCTCCACTTT.

The chain employs TRBV24-1 and TRBJ1-1; D not certain. Trimming stripped 8 bases from V and 10 bases from J, with 16 bases between. The germline CDR1 and CDR2 sequences are KGHDR and SFDVKD. The CDR3 spans 12 residues. The CDR3 is CATIKESCGAFF. The CDR3 DNA is TGTGCCACCATCAAGGAATCCTGTGGAGCTTTCTTT.

This clonotype has just a few counts. This chain links TRBV19 with TRBJ2-1, with D tentatively TRBD2 (6 bases). Trimming left V 3 bases short and J 0 bases short, with 12 bases between. Germline V gene sequence: CDR1 LNHDA, CDR2 SQIVND (reference sequence). CDR3 size: 16 residues. The CDR3 spells CASSIRGRSSYNEQFF. CDR3 sequence (DNA): TGTGCCAGTAGTATTCGAGGGAGGAGCTCCTACAATGAGCAGTTCTTC.

The rearrangement uses TRBV5-5 and TRBJ2-1; 8 nucleotides agree with TRBD2. The CDR3 has 15 residues. V gave up 4 bases and J gave up 9 bases; unmatched junction bases: 12. Germline CDR1 and CDR2: SGHKS and YYEKEE (reference sequence). DNA for the CDR3: TGTGCCAGCAGCGCGGGGACTAGGCTACAGGGTGAGCAGTTCTTC. This codes for CASSAGTRLQGEQFF.

This clonotype was counted only a few times. The chain combines TRBV25-1 with TRBJ1-6, with 7 bases aligning to TRBD1. The trim removed 3 bases at V and 0 bases at J, leaving 8 bases unmatched. Germline V gene lookup returns CDR1 MGHDK and CDR2 SYGVNS. The CDR3 sequence is 18 residues long. CDR3 nucleotides: TGTGCCAGCAGTGACCATGGACAGGCCGACTCCTATAATTCACCCCTCCACTTT. This codes for CASSDHGQADSYNSPLHF.

This clonotype was seen only a few times. The chain has TRBV6-2 or TRBV6-3 and TRBJ1-1; tentatively, D is TRBD1 (5 bases). The CDR3 contains 18 residues. Trimming removed 8 bases from V and 1 base from J, with 26 bases in between. CDR1 MNHEY and CDR2 SVGEGT come from the germline V gene. The CDR3 DNA reads as TGTGCCAGCGGCCACATAGGGGTGGTGTCAGACGAGAACACTGAAGCTTTCTTT. Residues: CASGHIGVVSDENTEAFF.

This clonotype was seen repeatedly, ten times or more. The chain couples TRBV7-2 to TRBJ2-3; maybe TRBD2 (6 bases). In germline, CDR1 is SGHTA, CDR2 FQGNSA. The CDR3 is 15 amino acids. The V end was cut by 3 bases, the J end by 0 bases, with 10 bases between. CDR3 sequence reads: CASSLEGFSTDTQYF. The CDR3, as DNA: TGTGCCAGCAGCTTGGAGGGATTTAGCACAGATACGCAGTATTTT.

This clonotype was recorded a few times. V gene TRBV5-1 combines with J gene TRBJ2-3; 12 bases map to TRBD2. The V segment lost 4 bases and the J segment 6 bases; nucleotides outside the gene matches: 12. The germline gives CDR1 SGHRS, CDR2 YFSETQ. CDR3 size: 17 residues. The CDR3: CASSPTPGLAGGDTQYF. In nucleotides, the CDR3 is TGCGCCAGCAGCCCCACACCGGGACTAGCGGGCGGGGATACGCAGTATTTT. The full variable domain, its missing parts supplied by reference TRBV5-1 and TRBJ2-3, is KAGVTQTPRYLIKTRGQQVTLSCSPISGHRSVSWYQQTPGQGLQFLFEYFSETQRNKGNFPGRFSGRQFSNSRSEMNVSTLELGDSALYLCASSPTPGLAGGDTQYFGPGTRLTVL.